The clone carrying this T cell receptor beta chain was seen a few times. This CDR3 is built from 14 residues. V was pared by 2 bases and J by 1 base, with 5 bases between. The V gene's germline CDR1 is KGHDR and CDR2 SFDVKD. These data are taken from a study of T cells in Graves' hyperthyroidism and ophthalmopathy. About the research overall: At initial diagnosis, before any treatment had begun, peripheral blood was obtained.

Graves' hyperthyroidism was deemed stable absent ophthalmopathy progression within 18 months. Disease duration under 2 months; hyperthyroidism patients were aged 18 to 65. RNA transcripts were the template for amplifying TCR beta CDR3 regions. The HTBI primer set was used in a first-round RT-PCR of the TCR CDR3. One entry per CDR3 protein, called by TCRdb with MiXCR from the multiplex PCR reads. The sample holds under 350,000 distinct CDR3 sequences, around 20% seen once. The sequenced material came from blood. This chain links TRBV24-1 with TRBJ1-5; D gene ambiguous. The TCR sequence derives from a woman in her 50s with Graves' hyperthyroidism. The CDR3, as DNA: TGTGCCACCAGTGATTCGGACAGCAATCAGCCCCAGCATTTT. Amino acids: CATSDSDSNQPQHF.